This section outlines one T cell receptor beta chain sequence together with its context. Its antigen is currently unknown. This sample was included in a study of cytomegalovirus exposure and HLA in healthy donors. Study in general: Earlier work reported approximately 110 million unique TCR beta sequences from about 180 million T cells.

Overall study results and limits: In a later analysis, several top co-occurrence clusters appeared linked to parvovirus B19, influenza, CMV and Epstein-Barr virus. Cytomegalovirus-associated TCR beta chains were listed, numbering 164.

This CDR3 region has 21 residues. Germline V gene data show CDR1 as SGHRS and CDR2 as YFSETQ. Trimming stripped 7 bases from V and 0 bases from J, with 29 bases between. 13 Jbeta primers and 60 Vbeta primers were used for the PCR. The repertoire was sequenced with immunoSEQ multiplex PCR; TCRdb's copy has only in-frame clones and lacks some. This sample has 110,000 or so clones, with roughly 72% found just once. The chain has TRBV5-1 and TRBJ2-6; a weak D match, TRBD1 (6 bases). This TCR derives from a woman in her 40s in good health and CMV-seropositive. Sequenced: PBMCs. The CDR3 nucleotides read TGCGCCAGCCACCTCCCTAAGGAAGACAGGCACGGCACCTCTGGGGCCAACGTCCTGACTTTC. Protein sequence: CASHLPKEDRHGTSGANVLTF.